Sequencing of this T cell receptor (beta chain) was carried out in a study of CD8 T cells in ankylosing spondylitis. Study-level results: Matched synovial fluid from ankylosing spondylitis patients was reported to be enriched for disease-linked clones. What appeared characteristic of ankylosing spondylitis blood was a TCR beta motif of fewer than ten highly homologous variants.

A single record per CDR3 protein comes from TCRdb applying MiXCR to the 5' RACE reads. The repertoire holds approximately 300,000 distinct CDR3 sequences, roughly 20% seen once, with roughly 4% in the top ten. Trimming took 6 bases from V and 3 from J, leaving 12 bases between them. The germline gives CDR1 LGHDT, CDR2 YNNKEL (reference sequence). The CDR3 covers 14 residues. In the case of this clonotype: Its specificity is unknown.

This rearrangement joins TRBV3-1 to TRBJ1-3; tentative D call: TRBD1 (6 bases). Sequencing input: blood, either unsorted or a sorted T cell fraction (not recorded which). This receptor was taken from a female donor with ankylosing spondylitis or in good health (not recorded which). CDR3: CASSPGHFGNTIYF. CDR3 nucleotides: TGTGCCAGCAGTCCGGGACACTTTGGAAACACCATATATTTT.